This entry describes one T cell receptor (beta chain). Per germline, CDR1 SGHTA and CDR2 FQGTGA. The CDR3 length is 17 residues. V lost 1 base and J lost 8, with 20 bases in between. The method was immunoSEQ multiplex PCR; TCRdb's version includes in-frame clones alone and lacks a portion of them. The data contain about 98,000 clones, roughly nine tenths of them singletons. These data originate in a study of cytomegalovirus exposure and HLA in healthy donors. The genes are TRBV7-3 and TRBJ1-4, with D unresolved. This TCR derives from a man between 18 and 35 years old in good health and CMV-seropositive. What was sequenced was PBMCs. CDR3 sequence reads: CASSLKGRHSPGEKLFF. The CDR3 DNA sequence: TGTGCCAGCAGCTTAAAAGGTCGACATTCCCCGGGGGAAAAACTGTTTTTT.